These T cell receptor beta chains were read from a single sample in a study of regulatory T cells in long-lasting Graves disease. TCRdb called the multiplex PCR reads again in MiXCR, with one record for every CDR3 protein. The sample records around 250,000 distinct CDR3 sequences, around 17% being singletons. Sequencing was performed on peripheral blood mononuclear cells (PBMCs), taken at new diagnosis, from a patient treated with antithyroid drugs. These receptors originate from a female donor with Graves disease. The CDR3 runs from the conserved cysteine through the conserved F or W. A D gene is named only where the DNA matches it firmly. Clone size appears in some rows only: once, few, many, or a class for an expanded clone.

V,D,size,J,DNA,CDR3
TRBV6-1,TRBD1,.,TRBJ2-7,TGTGCCAGCAGCTTTGACAGGGGGTTTACCTACGAGCAGTACTTC,CASSFDRGFTYEQYF
TRBV11-2,.,medium-sized,TRBJ2-5,TGTGCCAGCAGGTCTCGGCCGCAGCAAGAGACCCAGTACTTC,CASRSRPQQETQYF
TRBV28,.,many,TRBJ2-3,TGTGCCAGCAGGGCCCCGGGCGACGACACAGATACGCAGTATTTT,CASRAPGDDTDTQYF
TRBV24-1,TRBD1,few,TRBJ2-1,TGTGCCACCAGTGGCCCACAGGGGGCCTCCTACAATGAGCAGTTCTTC,CATSGPQGASYNEQFF
TRBV19,.,many,TRBJ2-7,TGTGCCAGTAGTACGGACCCCTCGGACTACGAGCAGTACTTC,CASSTDPSDYEQYF
TRBV12-3/TRBV12-4,.,many,TRBJ1-2,TGTGCCAGCACCGGGAACTATGGCTACACCTTC,CASTGNYGYTF
TRBV5-1,.,many,TRBJ1-1,TGCGCCAGCAGCTTCCGCGGGGTGGGGACTGAAGCTTTCTTT,CASSFRGVGTEAFF
TRBV9,TRBD2,many,TRBJ2-5,TGTGCCAGCAGCTTGACTAGCGGGATGCCCGGGGCCCAGTACTTC,CASSLTSGMPGAQYF
TRBV2,.,few,TRBJ2-2,TGTGCCAGCAGTAGGCAGGGTGGTATCACCGGGGAGCTGTTTTTT,CASSRQGGITGELFF
TRBV5-1,TRBD2,.,TRBJ2-7,TGCGCCAGCAGCTGGGGGACTAGCGGGTACGAGCACTACTTC,CASSWGTSGYEHYF
TRBV19,TRBD1,many,TRBJ1-6,TGTGCCAGTAGTATGGGGAACAGGGGAAATTCACCCCTCCACTTT,CASSMGNRGNSPLHF
TRBV12-3/TRBV12-4,.,many,TRBJ1-4,TGTGCCAGCAGGTCCCAGGGGCGTCTGAATGAAAAACTGTTTTTT,CASRSQGRLNEKLFF
TRBV11-1,TRBD1,many,TRBJ2-1,TGTGCCAGCAGCATAGGACAGGGAAGGACCTACAATGAGCAGTTCTTC,CASSIGQGRTYNEQFF
TRBV24-1,.,many,TRBJ2-2,TGTGCCACCAGACAGGGAACCGGGGAGCTGTTTTTT,CATRQGTGELFF
TRBV7-9,TRBD1,many,TRBJ1-1,TGTGCCAGCAGCACTTGGACAGGGGGCAAGGCTGAAGCTTTCTTT,CASSTWTGGKAEAFF
TRBV19,.,few,TRBJ1-3,TGTGCCAGTAGTACCATTAGCGACTCTGGAAACACCATATATTTT,CASSTISDSGNTIYF
TRBV6-5,TRBD2,many,TRBJ2-7,TGTGCCAGCAGTTCGCGGGAGGGCGGAGGCTACGAGCAGTACTTC,CASSSREGGGYEQYF
TRBV30,.,.,TRBJ2-5,TGTGCCTGGAGTCGGGGGCGAATGGACGGGCCCCACTACTTC,CAWSRGRMDGPHYF
TRBV11-3,.,many,TRBJ1-3,TGTGCCAGCAGCTTAGAGGGGACAAAAGGAAACACCATATATTTT,CASSLEGTKGNTIYF
TRBV3-1,.,many,TRBJ1-2,TGTGCCAGCAGCCTTGGCGGGGCGGGGGATGGCTACACCTTC,CASSLGGAGDGYTF
TRBV20-1,TRBD2,many,TRBJ2-5,TGCAGTGCTAGAGAATATAGCGGGAACCAAGAGACCCAGTACTTC,CSAREYSGNQETQYF
TRBV19,TRBD1,many,TRBJ1-1,TGTGCCAGTAATACAGGACAGGGGGCGAGTGGGAACACTGAAGCTTTCTTT,CASNTGQGASGNTEAFF
TRBV19,.,few,TRBJ1-2,TGTGCCAGTAGTGGACAGACGGGAGGGACCCTATATGGCTACACCTTC,CASSGQTGGTLYGYTF
TRBV9,TRBD2,.,TRBJ2-1,TGTGCCAGCATTGGGGGGGGGAAAAATGAGCAGTTCTTC,CASIGGGKNEQFF
TRBV20-1,.,many,TRBJ1-2,TGCAGTGCTAGAGATCGGGGCAGGGGCCTAGGCTACACCTTC,CSARDRGRGLGYTF
TRBV7-9,.,.,TRBJ1-1,TGTGCCAGCAGTTTCTCTTCGGAGGGAACTGAAGCTTTCTTT,CASSFSSEGTEAFF
TRBV12-3/TRBV12-4,.,many,TRBJ2-7,TGTGCCAGCAGCCGGGTGGGGGACCTTTCCTACGAGCAGTACTTC,CASSRVGDLSYEQYF
TRBV20-1,TRBD1,few,TRBJ2-2,TGCAGTGCAAGGACAGGGGGCGTAGTCGGGGAGCTGTTTTTT,CSARTGGVVGELFF
TRBV5-4,TRBD1,many,TRBJ2-2,TGTGCCAGCAGCCCGGGACAGGGGGTGAACACCGGGGAGCTGTTTTTT,CASSPGQGVNTGELFF
TRBV11-1,TRBD2,once,TRBJ2-1,TGTGCCGGAAGCGGGACTCTCACCCATGAGCAGTTCTTC,CAGSGTLTHEQFF
TRBV9,.,once,TRBJ2-1,TGTGCCAGCAGCGTAGAGGGAGGGAGAGGGGGTGAGCAGTTCTTC,CASSVEGGRGGEQFF
TRBV20-1,TRBD1,many,TRBJ1-6,TGCAGTGCTAGGCCGACAGGGTATAATTCACCCCTCCACTTT,CSARPTGYNSPLHF
TRBV10-3,.,many,TRBJ2-3,TGTGCCATCGGGCAAAACACAGATACGCAGTATTTT,CAIGQNTDTQYF
TRBV7-2,TRBD2,many,TRBJ2-3,TGTGCCAGCAGCTTAAACCCCGGGACTAGCGGGAGCACAGATACGCAGTATTTT,CASSLNPGTSGSTDTQYF
TRBV28,.,many,TRBJ1-2,TGTGCCAGCAGTGGCCAACAGCTTAACTATGGCTACACCTTC,CASSGQQLNYGYTF
TRBV18,.,many,TRBJ2-2,TGTGCCAGCTTTCCGGAAATATTCGCGAACACCGGGGAGCTGTTTTTT,CASFPEIFANTGELFF
TRBV20-1,.,few,TRBJ1-2,TGCAGTGCTGCCGGGACTCCTAACTATGGCTACACCTTC,CSAAGTPNYGYTF
TRBV7-9,.,.,TRBJ2-5,TGTGCCAGCAGCTCCCTTAGCGGCCCCAGGGGGGAGACCCAGTACTTC,CASSSLSGPRGETQYF
TRBV11-2,TRBD1,many,TRBJ2-1,TGTGCCAGCAGCTTACAACCTGGGACAGGGGGTTACAATGAGCAGTTCTTC,CASSLQPGTGGYNEQFF
TRBV5-1,.,.,TRBJ1-2,TGCGCCAGCAGCTTAGATACAGGGAACTATGGCTACACCTTC,CASSLDTGNYGYTF
TRBV20-1,TRBD1,many,TRBJ1-4,TGCAGTGCTAGCAGACTTAGGACAGGGGCAAACCGCGGCGAAAAACTGTTTTTT,CSASRLRTGANRGEKLFF